A single sample gave rise to the 9 T cell receptor beta chains below, sequenced in a study of CD8+CD57+ T cells in acquired aplastic anemia. Individuals selected for sequencing had exhibited CD8+CD57+ cell expansion on flow cytometry. Genomic DNA, serving as template, underwent TCR beta VDJ and CDR3 profiling. Each CDR3 protein gets one entry after TCRdb re-called the reads with MiXCR. The sample lists approximately 220,000 distinct CDR3 sequences, more than 45% occurring once. Sample: sorted CD4+, CD8+, or CD8+CD57+ T cells (not recorded which) from PBMCs. Every receptor here comes from a human donor with aplastic anemia.

In this sample, this clonotype turned up once. A read error is possible here, since a much larger clone lies one base away. The rearrangement links TRBV5-5 to TRBJ2-1, with D possibly matching TRBD2 (5 bases). CDR1 SGHKS and CDR2 YYEKEE come from the germline V gene (reference sequence). The CDR3 is 15 residues long. DNA of the CDR3: TGCGTCAGCAGCTCGGACTCCCGTAGGTTGAATGAGCAGTTCTTC. This codes for CVSSSDSRRLNEQFF.

A note on this clonotype: One end of the junction is discordant with germline, which a read error may explain. The V call is TRBV11-3, the J call TRBJ1-6; D uncertain. Germline loops: CDR1 SGHNT, CDR2 YENEEA. The length of the CDR3 is 17 residues. CDR3 coding DNA: TGTGCCAGCAGTTTAGCGTCGGGGTCAGCGGGGAATTCACCCCTCCACTTT. Its protein product is CASSLASGSAGNSPLHF. The variable domain in full, with the rest retrieved from reference TRBV11-3 and TRBJ1-6, is EAGVVQSPRYKIIEKKQPVAFWCNPISGHNTLYWYLQNLGQGPELLIRYENEEAVDDSQLPKDRFSAERLKGVDSTLKIQPAELGDSAVYLCASSLASGSAGNSPLHFGNGTRLTVT.

This clonotype was seen ten or more times. The genes are TRBV7-9 and TRBJ1-5, with D hard to call. The germline V gene encodes CDR1 SEHNR and CDR2 FQNEAQ (reference sequence). V was shortened by 0 bases and J by 5 bases, with 2 bases between the two germline ends. The CDR3 has 12 residues. CDR3 protein: CASSLADQPQHF. The DNA for the CDR3 is TGTGCCAGCAGCTTAGCGGATCAGCCCCAGCATTTT.

This clonotype was detected a few times. The V gene is TRBV20-1, the J gene TRBJ2-7; 13 bases match TRBD2. The V segment lost 5 bases and the J segment 5 bases; nucleotides outside the gene matches: 6. Germline CDR1 reads DFQATT; CDR2 reads SNEGSKA (reference sequence). The CDR3 loop spans 14 amino acids. CDR3 DNA: TGCAGTGCTCGCCGGACTAGCGGGGGAAACGAGCAGTACTTC. Its translation: CSARRTSGGNEQYF.

This chain connects TRBV6-5 to TRBJ2-2, with a possible D match to TRBD2 (6 bases). V lost 4 bases and J lost 4, with 13 bases in between. Per germline, CDR1 MNHEY and CDR2 SVGAGI. The CDR3 loop spans 15 amino acids. In DNA, the CDR3 is TGTGCCAGCAGTTTAGTAGCGGCGAGCACCGGGGAGCTGTTTTTT. It codes for CASSLVAASTGELFF.

This clonotype was detected once. This rearrangement joins TRBV7-9 to TRBJ1-1, with 7 bases matching TRBD1. Germline CDR1 and CDR2: SEHNR and FQNEAQ (reference sequence). V lost 1 base to trimming and J lost 2 bases; unmatched junction nucleotides: 7. There are 16 residues in the CDR3. CDR3 sequence: CASSLGRTGANTEAFF. In DNA form, the CDR3 reads TGTGCCAGCAGCTTAGGCCGGACAGGTGCTAACACTGAAGCTTTCTTT.

J is TRBJ2-3 and V is TRBV25-1, with 9 bases fitting TRBD2. From germline, CDR1 is MGHDK and CDR2 SYGVNS. The CDR3 loop spans 15 amino acids. With V trimmed by 5 bases and J by 3 bases, 6 bases remained unmatched. The CDR3 spells CASSPLAGFTDTQYF. CDR3 bases: TGTGCCAGCAGTCCGCTAGCGGGGTTTACAGATACGCAGTATTTT. Full variable domain (missing parts from reference TRBV25-1 and TRBJ2-3): EADIYQTPRYLVIGTGKKITLECSQTMGHDKMYWYQQDPGMELHLIHYSYGVNSTEKGDLSSESTVSRIRTEHFPLTLESARPSHTSQYLCASSPLAGFTDTQYFGPGTRLTVL.

This clonotype was seen many times. CDR3 in DNA: TGTGCCAGCAGTGAAGGGAGGGGGGGAGAGACCCAGTACTTC. It encodes CASSEGRGGETQYF. This rearrangement joins TRBV6-1 to TRBJ2-5, with D tentatively TRBD2 (7 bases). CDR1 and CDR2 from the germline V gene are MNHNS and SASEGT. V was clipped by 1 base and J by 4 bases, with 10 bases between them. The CDR3 runs 14 residues.

The sample holds many counts of this clonotype. V gene TRBV4-2 combines with J gene TRBJ2-1, with TRBD2 matching over 7 bases. Unmatched junction bases numbered 5, after V lost 0 bases and J lost 3 bases. Per germline, CDR1 LGHNA and CDR2 YNFKEQ. CDR3 length: 16 residues. CDR3 sequence: CASSQENRDYYNEQFF. The CDR3 DNA reads as TGTGCCAGCAGCCAAGAAAACCGGGACTACTACAATGAGCAGTTCTTC.